These 17 T cell receptor beta chains were all obtained from the same sample, sequenced in a study of blood T cell repertoires in COVID-19. TCRdb keeps only in-frame clones here, not all; method: immunoSEQ multiplex PCR. The sample comprises some 120,000 clones, around 89% of which are singletons, and about a fifth rests with the top ten. Sequenced: peripheral blood. Receptors were obtained from a human donor with acute or convalescent COVID-19. The donor label of this sample is uncertain.

V and J are TRBV18 and TRBJ2-2, with TRBD1 identical over 8 bases. With V trimmed by 4 bases and J by 6 bases, 13 bases remained unmatched. This CDR3 contains 17 residues. CDR1 KGHSH and CDR2 LQKENI come from the germline V gene. CDR3 amino acids: CASSRFQPGQVAGELFF. The DNA of the CDR3 is TGTGCCAGCTCACGCTTCCAACCGGGACAGGTGGCCGGGGAGCTGTTTTTT.

The rearrangement links TRBV6-2 or TRBV6-3 to TRBJ1-5; D ambiguous. The CDR3 covers 12 residues. Germline V gene data show CDR1 as MNHEY and CDR2 as SVGEGT. Trimming removed 5 bases from V and 5 bases from J, with 7 bases in between. Here the CDR3 reads CASSKTDQPQHF. The CDR3 region has the DNA TGTGCCAGCAGTAAAACGGATCAGCCCCAGCATTTT.

J is TRBJ2-7 and V is TRBV7-7, with 7 nucleotides matching TRBD1. The CDR3 is 15 amino acids. V gave up 1 base and J gave up 3 bases; unmatched junction bases: 6. In germline, CDR1 is SSHAT, CDR2 FNYEAQ (reference sequence). The CDR3 nucleotides read TGTGCCAGCAGCTTAGGACAGGGTCCGTTCTACGAGCAGTACTTC. Translation: CASSLGQGPFYEQYF.

The rearrangement uses TRBV5-6 and TRBJ2-3; 8 bases agree with TRBD2. This CDR3 is 15 amino acids long. The J segment lost 4 bases and the V segment lost 4 bases, leaving 8 bases of the junction unmatched. CDR1 is SGHDT and CDR2 is YYEEEE in the germline V gene. CDR3 protein: CASSHSGSSADTQYF. CDR3 DNA: TGTGCCAGCAGCCACAGCGGGAGTAGCGCAGATACGCAGTATTTT.

The DNA of the CDR3 is TGTGCCAGTAGTACCATCGACAGAGATACCCAGTACTTC. Amino acid sequence: CASSTIDRDTQYF. The rearrangement joins TRBV19 to TRBJ2-5; perhaps TRBD1 as D (5 bases). The CDR3 extends over 13 amino acids. Per germline, CDR1 LNHDA and CDR2 SQIVND (reference sequence). The ends were cut back, 4 bases at V and 8 bases at J, with 14 bases in the middle.

This clone was counted once. The CDR3 sequence is CAGRAPGTGELFF. CDR3 nucleotide sequence: TGTGCCGGTCGGGCGCCGGGGACCGGGGAGCTGTTTTTT. J is TRBJ2-2 and V is TRBV30; a weak D match, TRBD2 (5 bases). This CDR3 is 13 amino acids long. Looked up from germline, CDR1 is GTSNPN and CDR2 is SVGIG (reference sequence). Trimming stripped 8 bases from V and 5 bases from J, with 15 bases between.

V usage is TRBV29-1 and J usage is TRBJ1-1; TRBD1 agrees at 9 bases. From germline, CDR1 is SQVTM and CDR2 ANQGSEA. Trimming cost V 8 bases and J 5 bases; bases outside gene matches: 9. The CDR3 has 13 amino acids. This CDR3 reads CSSTGTGMTEAFF. CDR3 nucleotides: TGCAGCTCTACCGGGACAGGGATGACTGAAGCTTTCTTT. Filled out from reference TRBV29-1 and TRBJ1-1, the complete variable domain reads SAVISQKPSRDICQRGTSLTIQCQVDSQVTMMFWYRQQPGQSLTLIATANQGSEATYESGFVIDKFPISRPNLTFSTLTVSNMSPEDSSIYLCSSTGTGMTEAFFGQGTRLTVV.

V is TRBV3-1 (or the pseudogene TRBV3-2) and J is TRBJ2-7; 7 bases agree with TRBD2. Unmatched junction bases numbered 4, after V lost 0 bases and J lost 2 bases. The CDR3 runs 15 residues. CDR1 is LGHDT, CDR2 YNNKEL, per germline (reference sequence). CDR3 sequence reads: CASSQDGRGTYEQYF. Written as DNA, the CDR3 is TGTGCCAGCAGCCAAGATGGGAGGGGAACCTACGAGCAGTACTTC.

The chain has TRBV5-1 and TRBJ1-2, with 7 nucleotides matching TRBD1. The CDR3 covers 14 residues. The V segment lost 3 bases and the J segment 2 bases; nucleotides outside the gene matches: 4. From germline, CDR1 is SGHRS and CDR2 YFSETQ. For the CDR3, the DNA is TGCGCCAGCAGCTCCGCGACAGGGAACTATGGCTACACCTTC. This sequence encodes CASSSATGNYGYTF.

This clone was picked up one time. V usage is TRBV1 and J usage is TRBJ2-4; the table calls TRBD2, which could not be checked here. TRBV1 is termed a pseudogene. The CDR3 loop spans 17 amino acids. CDR3 loop: CTSSQEGQREGPIIQYF. The CDR3 region has the DNA TGCACCAGCAGCCAAGAAGGACAGCGGGAGGGCCCAATCATTCAGTACTTC.

The V call is TRBV10-2, the J call TRBJ2-1; 12 nucleotides match TRBD2. The germline CDR1 and CDR2 sequences are WSHSY and SAAADI. Unmatched junction bases numbered 14, after V lost 6 bases and J lost 5 bases. The CDR3 length is 18 residues. CDR3 sequence (DNA): TGCGCCAGCAGGCCCGGACTAGCGGGACGGCTTATTAACAATGAGCAGTTCTTC. This gives the protein CASRPGLAGRLINNEQFF.

This chain links TRBV27 with TRBJ2-1, with 7 positions matching TRBD2. Germline values: CDR1 MNHEY, CDR2 SMNVEV (reference sequence). The ends lost 4 bases at V and 9 bases at J; junction bases unmatched: 6. The CDR3 totals 13 residues. The CDR3 sequence: CASSWASGGEQFF. Written as DNA, the CDR3 is TGTGCCAGCAGTTGGGCTAGCGGTGGTGAGCAGTTCTTC.

This chain uses TRBV7-9 with TRBJ2-2, with a weak D call TRBD1 (6 bases). This CDR3 is 14 amino acids long. Germline CDR1 SEHNR, CDR2 FQNEAQ (reference sequence). Trimming stripped 7 bases from V and 0 bases from J, with 9 bases between. CDR3 residues: CASKGTSNTGELFF. CDR3 nucleotides: TGTGCCAGCAAGGGGACATCGAACACCGGGGAGCTGTTTTTT.

The chain is built from TRBV7-9 and TRBJ1-1; a possible D gene is TRBD1 (5 bases). The CDR3 loop spans 16 amino acids. Per the germline V gene, CDR1 is SEHNR and CDR2 is FQNEAQ (reference sequence). Trimming cost V 0 bases and J 0 bases, with 11 bases left between them. This CDR3 is CASSLAEGRVNTEAFF. The CDR3 DNA reads TGTGCCAGCAGCTTAGCTGAAGGCAGGGTGAACACTGAAGCTTTCTTT.

The chain links TRBV3-1 (or the pseudogene TRBV3-2) to TRBJ2-2; no clear D. V was pared by 1 base and J by 4 bases, with 7 bases between. The length of the CDR3 is 14 residues. The V gene's germline CDR1 is LGHDT and CDR2 YNNKEL (reference sequence). CDR3 nucleotide sequence: TGTGCCAGCAGCCAAGGACATAGCACCGGGGAGCTGTTTTTT. Translating it yields CASSQGHSTGELFF.

This clone was found once. The chain has TRBV30 and TRBJ2-7, with 14 bases identical to TRBD2. CDR3 length equals 14 residues. Trimming cost V 2 bases and J 5 bases; bases outside gene matches: 2. The V gene's germline CDR1 is GTSNPN and CDR2 SVGIG (reference sequence). This CDR3 is CAWSRTSGGNEQYF. In DNA form, the CDR3 reads TGTGCCTGGAGTCGGACTAGCGGGGGGAACGAGCAGTACTTC.

A single count supports this clone. The chain combines TRBV4-1 with TRBJ1-2, with TRBD1 as a possible D gene (5 bases). The CDR3 covers 15 residues. Germline loops: CDR1 MGHRA, CDR2 YSYEKL. Trimming shortened V by 0 bases and J by 2 bases, and 10 bases separated the two germline ends. The CDR3 sequence is CASSQELQGNYGYTF. The CDR3 nucleotides read TGCGCCAGCAGCCAAGAATTGCAGGGAAACTATGGCTACACCTTC.